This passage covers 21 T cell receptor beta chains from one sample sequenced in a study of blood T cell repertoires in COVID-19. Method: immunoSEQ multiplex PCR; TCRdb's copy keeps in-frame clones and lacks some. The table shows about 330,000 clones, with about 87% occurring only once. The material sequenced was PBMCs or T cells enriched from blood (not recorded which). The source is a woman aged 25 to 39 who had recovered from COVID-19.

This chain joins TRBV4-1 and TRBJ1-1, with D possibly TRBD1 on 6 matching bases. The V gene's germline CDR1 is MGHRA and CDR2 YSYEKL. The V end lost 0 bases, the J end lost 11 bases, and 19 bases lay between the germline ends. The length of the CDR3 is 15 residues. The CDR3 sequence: CASSQDERGPHSAFF. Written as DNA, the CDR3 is TGCGCCAGCAGCCAAGACGAGCGGGGGCCTCACAGCGCTTTCTTT.

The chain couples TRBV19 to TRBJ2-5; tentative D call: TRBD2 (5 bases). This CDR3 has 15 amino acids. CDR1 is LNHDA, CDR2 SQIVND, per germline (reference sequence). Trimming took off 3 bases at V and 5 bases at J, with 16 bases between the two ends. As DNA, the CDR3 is TGTGCCAGTAGTATCGAACTTCGAGGGCGCGAGACCCAGTACTTC. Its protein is CASSIELRGRETQYF.

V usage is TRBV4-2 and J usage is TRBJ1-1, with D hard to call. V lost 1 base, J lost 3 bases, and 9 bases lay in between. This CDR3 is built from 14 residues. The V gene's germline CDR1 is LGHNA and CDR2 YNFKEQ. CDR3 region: CASSQAAGYTEAFF. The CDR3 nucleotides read TGTGCCAGCAGCCAAGCTGCGGGGTACACTGAAGCTTTCTTT.

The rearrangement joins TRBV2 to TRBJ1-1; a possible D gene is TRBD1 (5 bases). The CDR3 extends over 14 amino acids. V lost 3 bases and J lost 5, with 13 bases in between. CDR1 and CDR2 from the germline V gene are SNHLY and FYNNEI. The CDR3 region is CASSEKGPSTEAFF. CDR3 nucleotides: TGTGCCAGCAGTGAGAAGGGGCCTAGTACTGAAGCTTTCTTT.

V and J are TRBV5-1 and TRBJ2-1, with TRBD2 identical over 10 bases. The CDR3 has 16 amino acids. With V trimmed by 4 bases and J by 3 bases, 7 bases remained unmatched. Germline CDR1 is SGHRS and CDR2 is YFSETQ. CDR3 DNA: TGCGCCAGCAGCGAAGACTCTAGCGGGGGCTACAATGAGCAGTTCTTC. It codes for CASSEDSSGGYNEQFF.

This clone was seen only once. Here the CDR3 reads CASSWGSVRGTEAFF. Here the CDR3 DNA reads TGTGCCAGCAGTTGGGGGTCCGTCAGGGGCACTGAAGCTTTCTTT. The chain joins TRBV6-2 or TRBV6-3 to TRBJ1-1, with a tentative D call TRBD1 (6 bases). CDR1 and CDR2 from the germline V gene are MNHEY and SVGEGT. The CDR3 loop spans 15 amino acids. The germline V and J ends were trimmed by 4 bases and 4 bases, with 16 bases remaining between them.

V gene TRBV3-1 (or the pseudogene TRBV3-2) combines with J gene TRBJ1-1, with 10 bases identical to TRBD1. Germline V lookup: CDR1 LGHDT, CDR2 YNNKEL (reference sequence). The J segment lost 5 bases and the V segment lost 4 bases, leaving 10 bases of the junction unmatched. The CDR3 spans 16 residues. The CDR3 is CASSPPGDRGRTEAFF. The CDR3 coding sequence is TGTGCCAGCAGCCCGCCAGGGGACAGGGGACGAACTGAAGCTTTCTTT.

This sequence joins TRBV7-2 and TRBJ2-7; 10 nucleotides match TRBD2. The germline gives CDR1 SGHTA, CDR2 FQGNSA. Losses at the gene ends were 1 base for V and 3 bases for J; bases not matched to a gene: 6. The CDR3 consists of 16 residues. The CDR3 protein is CASSLEGTSGVYEQYF. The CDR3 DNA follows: TGTGCCAGCAGCTTAGAAGGTACTAGCGGGGTCTACGAGCAGTACTTC.

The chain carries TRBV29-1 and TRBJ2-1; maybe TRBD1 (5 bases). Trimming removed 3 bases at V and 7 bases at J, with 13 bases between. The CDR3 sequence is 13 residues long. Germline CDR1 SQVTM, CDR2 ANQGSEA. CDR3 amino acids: CSVDSDSQNEQFF. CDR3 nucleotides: TGCAGCGTTGACAGCGACAGCCAAAATGAGCAGTTCTTC.

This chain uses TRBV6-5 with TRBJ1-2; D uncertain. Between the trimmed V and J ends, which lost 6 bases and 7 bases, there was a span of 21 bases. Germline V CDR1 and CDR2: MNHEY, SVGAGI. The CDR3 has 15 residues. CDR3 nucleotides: TGTGCCAGCAGCCTCGGCGGAGGGCTAGCGCCTGGCTACACCTTC. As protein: CASSLGGGLAPGYTF.

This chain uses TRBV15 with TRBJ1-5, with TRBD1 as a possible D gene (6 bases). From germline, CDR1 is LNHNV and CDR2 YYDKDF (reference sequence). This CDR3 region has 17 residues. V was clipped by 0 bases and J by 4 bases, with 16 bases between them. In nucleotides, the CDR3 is TGTGCCACCAGCAGAGATCAGGTGGTCAGGGGAAATCAGCCCCAGCATTTT. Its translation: CATSRDQVVRGNQPQHF.

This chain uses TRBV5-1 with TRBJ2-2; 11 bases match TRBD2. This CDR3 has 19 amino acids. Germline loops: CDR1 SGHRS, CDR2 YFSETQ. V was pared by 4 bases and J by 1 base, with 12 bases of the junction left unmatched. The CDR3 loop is CASSRKTSGTNLNTGELFF. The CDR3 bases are TGCGCCAGCAGCCGCAAGACTAGCGGGACAAACCTGAACACCGGGGAGCTGTTTTTT.

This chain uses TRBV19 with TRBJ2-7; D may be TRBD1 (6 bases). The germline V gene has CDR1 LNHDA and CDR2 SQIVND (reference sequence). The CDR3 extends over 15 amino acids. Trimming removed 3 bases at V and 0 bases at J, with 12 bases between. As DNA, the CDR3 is TGTGCCAGTAGTATCGGAGGACAGAGCTCCTACGAGCAGTACTTC. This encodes CASSIGGQSSYEQYF.

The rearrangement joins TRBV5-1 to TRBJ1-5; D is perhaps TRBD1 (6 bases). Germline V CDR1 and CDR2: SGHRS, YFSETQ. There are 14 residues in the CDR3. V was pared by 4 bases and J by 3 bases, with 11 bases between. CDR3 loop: CASSPGQPNQPQHF. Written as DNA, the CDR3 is TGCGCCAGCAGCCCAGGACAGCCCAATCAGCCCCAGCATTTT.

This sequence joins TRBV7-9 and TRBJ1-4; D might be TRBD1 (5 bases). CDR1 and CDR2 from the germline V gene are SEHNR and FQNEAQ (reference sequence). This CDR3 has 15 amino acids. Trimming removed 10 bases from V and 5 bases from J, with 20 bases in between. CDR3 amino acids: CAIFNYSGGNEKLFF. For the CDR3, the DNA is TGTGCCATATTCAATTACAGCGGGGGAAATGAAAAACTGTTTTTT.

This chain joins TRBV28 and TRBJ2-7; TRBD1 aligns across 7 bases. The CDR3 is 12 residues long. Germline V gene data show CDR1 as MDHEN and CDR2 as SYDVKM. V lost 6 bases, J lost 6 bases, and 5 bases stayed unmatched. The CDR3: CASSLTGTEQYF. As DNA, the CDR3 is TGTGCCAGCAGCCTGACAGGGACCGAGCAGTACTTC.

DNA for the CDR3: TGTGCCACCTGGGGGGGCAATGAGCAGTTCTTC. It codes for CATWGGNEQFF. V gene TRBV24-1 combines with J gene TRBJ2-1; 7 bases are shared with TRBD2. Germline CDR1 is KGHDR and CDR2 is SFDVKD. The V and J ends lost 9 bases and 6 bases, in that order; junction bases with no gene match: 1. The CDR3 totals 11 residues.

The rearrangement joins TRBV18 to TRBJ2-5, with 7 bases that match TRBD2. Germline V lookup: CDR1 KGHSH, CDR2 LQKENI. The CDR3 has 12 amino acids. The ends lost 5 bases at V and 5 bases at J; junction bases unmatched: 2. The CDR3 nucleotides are TGTGCCAGCTCATCCGGGGGGGAGACCCAGTACTTC. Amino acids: CASSSGGETQYF. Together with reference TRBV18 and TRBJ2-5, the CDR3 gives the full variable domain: NAGVMQNPRHLVRRRGQEARLRCSPMKGHSHVYWYRQLPEEGLKFMVYLQKENIIDESGMPKERFSAEFPKEGPSILRIQQVVRGDSAAYFCASSSGGETQYFGPGTRLLVL.

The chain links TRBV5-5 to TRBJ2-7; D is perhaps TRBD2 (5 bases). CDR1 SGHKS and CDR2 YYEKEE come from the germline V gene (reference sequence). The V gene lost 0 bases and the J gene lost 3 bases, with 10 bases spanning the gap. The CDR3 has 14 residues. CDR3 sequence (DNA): TGTGCCAGCAGCTTGGTACGGGGAGTCTACGAGCAGTACTTC. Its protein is CASSLVRGVYEQYF. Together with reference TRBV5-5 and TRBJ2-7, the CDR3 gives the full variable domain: DAGVTQSPTHLIKTRGQQVTLRCSPISGHKSVSWYQQVLGQGPQFIFQYYEKEERGRGNFPDRFSARQFPNYSSELNVNALLLGDSALYLCASSLVRGVYEQYFGPGTRLTVT.

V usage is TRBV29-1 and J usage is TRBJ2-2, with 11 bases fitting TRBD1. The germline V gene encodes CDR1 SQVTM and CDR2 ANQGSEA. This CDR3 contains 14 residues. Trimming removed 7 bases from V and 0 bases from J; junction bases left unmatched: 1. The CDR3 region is CSAGQGANTGELFF. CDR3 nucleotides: TGCAGCGCGGGACAGGGGGCGAACACCGGGGAGCTGTTTTTT.

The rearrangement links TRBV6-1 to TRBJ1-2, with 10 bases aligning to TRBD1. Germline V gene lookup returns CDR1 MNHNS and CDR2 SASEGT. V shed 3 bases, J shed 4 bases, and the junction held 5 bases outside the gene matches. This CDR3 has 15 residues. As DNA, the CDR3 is TGTGCCAGCAGTGATCGACAGGGGGCGAGCTATGGCTACACCTTC. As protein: CASSDRQGASYGYTF.